This is a list of T cell receptor beta chains from one sample in a study of shared clonotypes between healthy human individuals. Clones were sequenced by immunoSEQ multiplex PCR, and TCRdb holds only the in-frame ones, with some missing. Among 750,000 to 1,000,000 clones listed, nearly 95% were seen once. The sample was naive CD8+ T cells sorted from blood. The receptor source for this set is a man aged 30 to 45 in good health. Each CDR3 is given with its conserved first and last residue. A D gene is named only where the DNA matches it firmly. Rows may omit the clone size; those that give it use once, few, many or a size class.

TRBV27	few	12	-	TRBJ2-1	CASSLFGDEQFF	TGTGCCAGCAGTTTATTCGGCGATGAGCAGTTCTTC
TRBV10-2	-	16	TRBD2	TRBJ2-3	CASSYRSGLASDTQYF	TGCGCCAGCAGTTACCGCTCAGGACTAGCATCAGATACGCAGTATTTT
TRBV2	-	13	-	TRBJ1-2	CASSETRGYGYTF	TGTGCCAGCAGTGAAACTCGGGGCTATGGCTACACCTTC
TRBV4-1	-	15	TRBD2	TRBJ2-7	CASSQRHGGSYEQYF	TGCGCCAGCAGTCAGCGGCACGGGGGGTCCTACGAGCAGTACTTC
TRBV11-1	-	18	-	TRBJ2-7	CASSLRAVAGTGPYEQYF	TGTGCCAGCAGCCTCCGGGCAGTGGCGGGAACGGGCCCCTACGAGCAGTACTTC
TRBV29-1	few	14	-	TRBJ2-6	CSVDQGTGANVLTF	TGCAGCGTTGACCAGGGAACTGGGGCCAACGTCCTGACTTTC
TRBV4-3	-	16	TRBD2	TRBJ2-7	CASSQAGTSVTYEQYF	TGCGCCAGCAGCCAAGCCGGGACTAGCGTAACCTACGAGCAGTACTTC
TRBV29-1	-	14	-	TRBJ2-3	CSVEGLGGTDAQYF	TGCAGCGTTGAAGGACTAGGGGGCACAGATGCGCAGTATTTT
TRBV7-6	-	14	TRBD1	TRBJ1-1	CASSSGQGGPEAFF	TGTGCCAGCAGCTCGGGACAGGGGGGACCTGAAGCTTTCTTT
TRBV9	-	12	-	TRBJ2-1	CASSVGDLEQFF	TGTGCCAGCAGCGTTGGGGATCTTGAGCAGTTCTTC
TRBV7-9	-	15	TRBD1	TRBJ2-4	CASSLTGQGVNIQYF	TGTGCCAGCAGCCTAACGGGACAGGGGGTAAACATTCAGTACTTC
TRBV11-2	-	12	-	TRBJ2-7	CASSHGRTEQYF	TGTGCCAGCAGCCACGGGAGAACCGAGCAGTACTTC
TRBV4-2	once	14	TRBD1	TRBJ2-4	CASSPGTGISIQYF	TGTGCCAGCAGCCCGGGGACAGGGATAAGCATTCAGTACTTC
TRBV2	-	14	-	TRBJ1-1	CASSEGNGVTEAFF	TGTGCCAGCAGTGAAGGGAACGGGGTCACTGAAGCTTTCTTT
TRBV27	-	14	TRBD2	TRBJ2-7	CASSLRGSGYEQYF	TGTGCCAGCAGTTTACGCGGGAGCGGGTACGAGCAGTACTTC
TRBV5-1	-	16	TRBD1	TRBJ2-1	CASSLEEGGVYNEQFF	TGCGCCAGCAGCTTGGAGGAAGGGGGCGTCTACAATGAGCAGTTCTTC
TRBV19	-	14	TRBD1	TRBJ2-5	CASRDRVDQETQYF	TGTGCCAGCCGGGACAGGGTTGACCAAGAGACCCAGTACTTC
TRBV9	-	14	-	TRBJ1-3	CASSPPNSGNTIYF	TGTGCCAGCAGCCCCCCTAACTCTGGAAACACCATATATTTT
TRBV11-2	-	14	TRBD1	TRBJ2-5	CASSQQGADETQYF	TGTGCCAGCAGCCAGCAGGGGGCGGATGAGACCCAGTACTTC
TRBV9	-	14	-	TRBJ2-2	CASSVGGTAGELFF	TGTGCCAGCAGCGTAGGAGGGACCGCCGGGGAGCTGTTTTTT
TRBV6-5	-	15	TRBD2	TRBJ2-1	CASTFRDYPYNEQFF	TGTGCCAGCACTTTCAGGGACTACCCCTACAATGAGCAGTTCTTC
TRBV7-6	-	14	-	TRBJ2-5	CASSRTGVVETQYF	TGTGCCAGCAGTCGAACGGGGGTCGTGGAGACCCAGTACTTC
TRBV5-5	-	15	TRBD1	TRBJ2-7	CASSEDRDSSYEQYF	TGTGCCAGCAGCGAGGACAGGGATAGCTCCTACGAGCAGTACTTC
TRBV27	once	14	TRBD1	TRBJ1-5	CASRQGVSNQPQHF	TGTGCCAGCAGACAGGGGGTAAGCAATCAGCCCCAGCATTTT
TRBV2	-	12	-	TRBJ2-7	CASSRRPYEQYF	TGTGCCAGCTCTCGTCGGCCCTACGAGCAGTACTTC
TRBV5-4	-	18	TRBD1	TRBJ2-5	CASSLNPGQGPVERTQYF	TGTGCCAGCAGCTTGAATCCGGGACAGGGCCCGGTAGAGCGGACCCAGTACTTC
TRBV5-4	-	14	-	TRBJ1-1	CASSLEGMNTEAFF	TGTGCCAGCAGCTTGGAGGGAATGAACACTGAAGCTTTCTTT